The source of this T cell receptor beta chain is a study of CD8 T cells in Susac syndrome. Random hexamers were used to reverse transcribe an amount of roughly 0.5 to 1 ug RNA. TCR beta CDR3 was amplified by immunoSEQ multiplex PCR. This amplification extended across 54 Vbeta and 13 Jbeta segments. TCRdb re-called the immunoSEQ multiplex PCR reads with MiXCR, one entry per CDR3 protein. The sample has 100,000 to 150,000 distinct CDR3 sequences; about 94% are singletons. V trimming: 0 bases; J trimming: 4 bases; junction bases outside the gene matches: 5. Germline lookup yields CDR1 KGHSH and CDR2 LQKENI. This CDR3 is 17 amino acids long.

The TCR sequence derives from a human donor with multiple sclerosis. The chain joins TRBV18 to TRBJ2-2; 10 nucleotides align to TRBD1. The material sequenced was CD4+ T cells from PBMCs. CDR3 DNA sequence: TGTGCCAGCTCACCACCGTCGACAGGGGGCACCACCGGGGAGCTGTTTTTT. Translating it yields CASSPPSTGGTTGELFF. Full variable domain (missing parts from reference TRBV18 and TRBJ2-2): NAGVMQNPRHLVRRRGQEARLRCSPMKGHSHVYWYRQLPEEGLKFMVYLQKENIIDESGMPKERFSAEFPKEGPSILRIQQVVRGDSAAYFCASSPPSTGGTTGELFFGEGSRLTVL.